This entry lists 15 T cell receptor beta chains sequenced from one sample in a study of T cell repertoires in cytomegalovirus infection. TCRdb reanalysed the reads using MiXCR and keeps one entry per CDR3 protein. Among approximately 750,000 distinct CDR3 sequences listed, roughly 35% were seen once. The sequenced material came from PBMCs. The receptors were sampled from a human donor in good health (CMV status not recorded). Some clones in this sample may be carry-over from other donors' samples.

This rearrangement joins TRBV7-2 to TRBJ2-1, with D perhaps matching TRBD2 (6 bases). The CDR3 spans 15 residues. The germline CDR1 and CDR2 sequences are SGHTA and FQGNSA. The V gene lost 0 bases and the J gene lost 8 bases, with 14 bases spanning the gap. The CDR3 loop is CASSLAQTSSDEQFF. The CDR3 DNA is TGTGCCAGCAGCTTAGCCCAGACTAGTTCGGATGAGCAGTTCTTC.

The chain links TRBV28 to TRBJ2-5; the D gene is possibly TRBD2 (5 bases). Trimming removed 0 bases at V and 5 bases at J, with 10 bases between. Germline V CDR1 and CDR2: MDHEN, SYDVKM. The CDR3 has 14 residues. The CDR3: CASSLWGDGETQYF. The CDR3 bases are TGTGCCAGCAGTTTATGGGGAGATGGGGAGACCCAGTACTTC.

The sample holds a few counts of this clonotype. The rearrangement uses TRBV12-3 or TRBV12-4 and TRBJ2-3; D is perhaps TRBD2 (6 bases). The CDR3 contains 14 residues. V shed 8 bases and J shed 3 bases, with 15 bases lying between them. This CDR3 reads CASVGGAGTDTQYF. CDR3 nucleotides: TGTGCCAGCGTCGGAGGCGCGGGGACAGATACGCAGTATTTT.

The chain has TRBV2 and TRBJ1-2; D is ambiguous. Germline assignment: CDR1 SNHLY and CDR2 FYNNEI. V lost 0 bases to trimming and J lost 7 bases, with 9 bases between them. The CDR3 totals 13 residues. The CDR3 DNA reads as TGTGCCAGCAGTGAAGCCCCAGCGGGTGGCTACACCTTC. This sequence encodes CASSEAPAGGYTF.

This clonotype was seen a few times. The V call is TRBV28, the J call TRBJ1-2, with a possible D match to TRBD1 (6 bases). CDR3 length: 15 amino acids. Trimming cost V 6 bases and J 2 bases, with 16 bases left between them. Germline V CDR1 and CDR2: MDHEN, SYDVKM. The CDR3 DNA follows: TGTGCCAGCAGATTCCCCATGGGGGCGAACTATGGCTACACCTTC. Protein: CASRFPMGANYGYTF.

This clonotype was counted only a few times. The gene calls are TRBV2 and TRBJ1-5; possible D gene TRBD1, 5 bases. V dropped 2 bases and J dropped 6 bases, with 14 bases sitting between them. CDR1 is SNHLY and CDR2 is FYNNEI in the germline V gene. The CDR3 contains 15 residues. The CDR3 DNA is TGTGCCAGCAGTGAATGGGGCTCGTCAGGTCAGCCCCAGCATTTT. This translates into CASSEWGSSGQPQHF.

Concerning this clonotype itself: This sequence may be a read error, since a much larger clone differs from it by one base. V is TRBV11-2 and J is TRBJ1-1; D gene unclear. The CDR3 has 14 residues. Germline V gives CDR1 SGHAT, CDR2 FQNNGV. V lost 0 bases and J lost 1, with 6 bases in between. In nucleotides, the CDR3 is TGTGCCAGCAGCTTAGAGTTCAGGAACACTGAAGCTTTCTTT. This codes for CASSLEFRNTEAFF.

V usage is TRBV18 and J usage is TRBJ2-2, with TRBD1 as a possible D gene (6 bases). The CDR3 contains 17 residues. Trimming removed 1 base at V and 1 base at J, with 13 bases between. Germline CDR1 is KGHSH and CDR2 is LQKENI. As DNA, the CDR3 is TGTGCCAGCTCACCACGGAGCTTACAGGGGAACACCGGGGAGCTGTTTTTT. It yields the protein CASSPRSLQGNTGELFF.

This clonotype was counted at least ten times. CDR3 loop: CASSRRASTDTQYF. In nucleotides, the CDR3 is TGTGCCAGCAGCCGACGCGCTAGCACAGATACGCAGTATTTT. This chain joins TRBV7-2 and TRBJ2-3; D remains unclear. The CDR3 extends over 14 amino acids. V gave up 5 bases and J gave up 0 bases, with 9 bases separating them. From germline, CDR1 is SGHTA and CDR2 FQGNSA.

V gene TRBV7-4 combines with J gene TRBJ2-1; D unresolved. Between the trimmed V and J ends, which lost 1 base and 10 bases, there was a span of 14 bases. This CDR3 contains 14 residues. CDR1 is SGHVT and CDR2 is SQSDAQ in the germline V gene. CDR3 DNA sequence: TGTGCCAGCAGCTTAGACTATTCGGGCAAGGAGCAGTTCTTC. Translation gives CASSLDYSGKEQFF. The variable domain in full, completed from reference TRBV7-4 and TRBJ2-1, reads GAGVSQSPRYKVAKRGRDVALRCDSISGHVTLYWYRQTLGQGSEVLTYSQSDAQRDKSGRPSGRFSAERPERSVSTLKIQRTEQGDSAVYLCASSLDYSGKEQFFGPGTRLTVL.

This clonotype has a handful of counts. CDR3 sequence reads: CASTMSTDNEQFF. The CDR3 DNA is TGTGCCAGTACCATGTCCACCGACAATGAGCAGTTCTTC. The rearrangement joins TRBV19 to TRBJ2-1; D not resolved. Germline V gene lookup returns CDR1 LNHDA and CDR2 SQIVND (reference sequence). The ends were cut back, 7 bases at V and 5 bases at J, with 12 bases in the middle. This CDR3 contains 13 residues.

The chain joins TRBV19 to TRBJ2-7; 9 positions match TRBD1. The CDR3 extends over 13 amino acids. After removal of 4 bases from V and 9 bases from J, the junction contained 7 bases not matched to a gene. Germline values: CDR1 LNHDA, CDR2 SQIVND (reference sequence). CDR3: CASSTDRGTVQYF. DNA of the CDR3: TGTGCCAGTAGTACGGACAGGGGAACCGTGCAGTACTTC.

V and J are TRBV25-1 and TRBJ2-3; the match to TRBD2 covers 8 bases. Per germline, CDR1 MGHDK and CDR2 SYGVNS. The CDR3 has 16 amino acids. V was clipped by 3 bases and J by 5 bases; unmatched bases: 10. The CDR3 coding sequence is TGTGCCAGCAGTGATCCAAGCGGGAGTAGTCGAGATACGCAGTATTTT. Translated: CASSDPSGSSRDTQYF.

This clonotype was detected only a few times. The CDR3 DNA reads as TGTGCCAGCAGTTTGAGGGTAAACTATGGCTACACCTTC. Residues: CASSLRVNYGYTF. J is TRBJ1-2 and V is TRBV28; D gene ambiguous. Per germline, CDR1 MDHEN and CDR2 SYDVKM. The CDR3 has 13 residues. V lost 3 bases and J 2 bases, leaving 7 bases between the germline ends.

This clonotype was seen only a few times. The chain combines TRBV7-9 with TRBJ2-2, with D possibly matching TRBD2 (6 bases). In germline, CDR1 is SEHNR, CDR2 FQNEAQ (reference sequence). V was pared by 2 bases and J by 0 bases, with 13 bases between. This CDR3 contains 17 residues. The chain's CDR3 is CASSLPAGTSNTGELFF. In DNA form, the CDR3 reads TGTGCCAGCAGCTTACCGGCGGGGACGTCGAACACCGGGGAGCTGTTTTTT.